Presented here are 30 T cell receptor beta chains from one specimen sequenced in a study of T cell responses to AZD1222 COVID-19 vaccine. TCRdb keeps only in-frame clones here, not all; method: immunoSEQ multiplex PCR. Of around 94,000 clones listed, about 88% are singletons. The sequences come from peripheral blood, collected on day 0 of AZD1222 vaccination. These receptor sequences come from an adult in good health.

The rearrangement joins TRBV15 to TRBJ1-2, with D possibly matching TRBD1 (5 bases). Germline values: CDR1 LNHNV, CDR2 YYDKDF (reference sequence). This CDR3 spans 17 amino acids. Trimming stripped 0 bases from V and 6 bases from J, with 20 bases between. The CDR3 DNA follows: TGTGCCACCAGCAGAGATGTATCGACAGCTCTGAAGGATGGCTACACCTTC. Translated, it gives CATSRDVSTALKDGYTF.

The rearrangement joins TRBV6-5 to TRBJ1-1; D unresolved. Looked up from germline, CDR1 is MNHEY and CDR2 is SVGAGI. The ends were cut back, 2 bases at V and 6 bases at J, with 13 bases in the middle. The CDR3 has 14 residues. Here the CDR3 DNA reads TGTGCCAGCAGTTACCGGACTATTGGCGCTGAAGCTTTCTTT. Its translation: CASSYRTIGAEAFF.

The DNA for the CDR3 is TGTGCCAGCAGCGTGACGGACGGCTACGAGCAGTACTTC. It translates to CASSVTDGYEQYF. The chain has TRBV7-9 and TRBJ2-7; D remains ambiguous. The CDR3 is 13 amino acids. Trimming stripped 5 bases from V and 3 bases from J, with 11 bases between. CDR1 is SEHNR, CDR2 FQNEAQ, per germline (reference sequence).

V and J are TRBV19 and TRBJ2-5; TRBD2 matches 8 bases. V lost 8 bases, J lost 1 base, and 9 bases stayed unmatched. Germline CDR1 and CDR2: LNHDA and SQIVND (reference sequence). The CDR3 is 15 amino acids. The DNA for the CDR3 is TGTGCCAGTGGTCAAGCGGGGGAACTCCAAGAGACCCAGTACTTC. Its translation: CASGQAGELQETQYF.

This clone was seen once. Other nucleotide sequences from this sample produce the same CDR3. The chain carries TRBV7-6 and TRBJ2-7; D may match TRBD1 or TRBD2 (5 bases each). V lost 5 bases, J lost 3 bases, and 11 bases lay in between. The CDR3 is made up of 13 amino acids. CDR1 and CDR2 (germline): SGHVS, FNYEAQ. CDR3 residues: CASSPGPNYEQYF. The CDR3 DNA follows: TGTGCCAGCAGCCCGGGACCGAACTACGAGCAGTACTTC.

The chain employs TRBV2 and TRBJ2-1; TRBD1 might be the D (6 bases). V was trimmed by 4 bases and J by 4 bases, leaving 14 bases between them. This CDR3 has 15 amino acids. Germline CDR1 is SNHLY and CDR2 is FYNNEI. The CDR3 DNA follows: TGTGCCAGCAGTGTCAGCAGGGGCTTGTACAATGAGCAGTTCTTC. Protein product: CASSVSRGLYNEQFF. The variable domain in full, completed from reference TRBV2 and TRBJ2-1, reads EPEVTQTPSHQVTQMGQEVILRCVPISNHLYFYWYRQILGQKVEFLVSFYNNEISEKSEIFDDQFSVERPDGSNFTLKIRSTKLEDSAMYFCASSVSRGLYNEQFFGPGTRLTVL.

The genes are TRBV28 and TRBJ2-2; TRBD1 might be the D (6 bases). The CDR3 consists of 16 residues. Trimming removed 4 bases at V and 0 bases at J, with 12 bases between. Germline assignment: CDR1 MDHEN and CDR2 SYDVKM. CDR3 protein: CASSYDRLTNTGELFF. The DNA for the CDR3 is TGTGCCAGCAGTTATGACAGGCTAACGAACACCGGGGAGCTGTTTTTT.

This clone appeared once. This chain uses TRBV28 with TRBJ2-7; the D gene could be TRBD1 or TRBD2 (5 bases each). The V end was cut by 6 bases, the J end by 5 bases, with 14 bases between. CDR3 size: 13 residues. CDR1 and CDR2 (germline): MDHEN, SYDVKM. The chain's CDR3 is CASSLQVLDEQYF. The CDR3 DNA follows: TGTGCCAGCAGCCTACAGGTACTAGACGAGCAGTACTTC.

As for this clone: The junction departs from germline at one end; a sequencing error may be responsible. The J gene is TRBJ2-3, the V gene TRBV7-7, with 13 nucleotides matching TRBD2. Germline V CDR1 and CDR2: SSHAT, FNYEAQ (reference sequence). The CDR3 contains 16 residues. CDR3 in amino acids: CASSPGLAGSTDTQYF. The CDR3 DNA is TGTGCTAGCAGCCCGGGACTAGCGGGGAGCACAGATACGCAGTATTTT.

This clone is a singleton in its sample. The chain carries TRBV24-1 and TRBJ2-1, with TRBD2 as a possible D gene (5 bases). This CDR3 spans 13 amino acids. Germline V gene lookup returns CDR1 KGHDR and CDR2 SFDVKD. Trimming shortened V by 7 bases and J by 6 bases, and 12 bases separated the two germline ends. CDR3 residues: CATREAFSNEQFF. DNA of the CDR3: TGTGCCACCAGGGAGGCCTTTAGCAATGAGCAGTTCTTC.

This chain joins TRBV12-3 or TRBV12-4 and TRBJ1-2; D uncertain. V gave up 2 bases and J gave up 2 bases, with 6 bases separating them. The CDR3 contains 13 residues. CDR3 coding DNA: TGTGCCAGCAGTTTAAAGGACAACTATGGCTACACCTTC. This translates into CASSLKDNYGYTF.

This chain joins TRBV19 and TRBJ2-2; no reliable D call. Germline V gene data show CDR1 as LNHDA and CDR2 as SQIVND (reference sequence). The V end lost 7 bases, the J end lost 4 bases, and 13 bases lay between the germline ends. CDR3 length: 14 residues. CDR3 in DNA: TGTGCCAGTATTCCTAGTTCTGGCACCGGGGAGCTGTTTTTT. It specifies CASIPSSGTGELFF.

The chain couples TRBV5-6 to TRBJ2-3; D ambiguous. CDR3 size: 11 residues. Germline assignment: CDR1 SGHDT and CDR2 YYEEEE. Trimming removed 0 bases at V and 6 bases at J, with 2 bases between. The chain's CDR3 is CASSLEDTQYF. CDR3 sequence (DNA): TGTGCCAGCAGCTTGGAGGATACGCAGTATTTT.

The chain couples TRBV28 to TRBJ1-2; 9 bases line up with TRBD1. This CDR3 spans 15 amino acids. Germline V gives CDR1 MDHEN, CDR2 SYDVKM. V shed 1 base, J shed 8 bases, and the junction held 8 bases outside the gene matches. The CDR3 protein is CASSLSVGQGRGYTF. Here the CDR3 DNA reads TGTGCCAGCAGTTTATCGGTCGGACAGGGGCGCGGCTACACCTTC.

This chain connects TRBV4-3 to TRBJ1-6, with unresolved D. V was cut by 1 base and J by 13 bases, with 11 bases left in between. The germline V gene has CDR1 LGHNA and CDR2 YSLEER. The CDR3 has 13 amino acids. The DNA of the CDR3 is TGCGCCAGCAGCCAAGGAGGGCCCAGGCCCCTCCACTTT. Translated: CASSQGGPRPLHF.

The rearrangement uses TRBV6-1 and TRBJ1-5, with D unresolved. The CDR3 sequence is 13 residues long. Per the germline V gene, CDR1 is MNHNS and CDR2 is SASEGT. The ends were cut back, 3 bases at V and 6 bases at J, with 9 bases in the middle. This CDR3 is CASSEGIVQPQHF. The CDR3, as DNA: TGTGCCAGCAGTGAGGGGATTGTTCAGCCCCAGCATTTT.

This rearrangement joins TRBV5-6 to TRBJ2-7, with D perhaps TRBD2 (6 bases). CDR1 and CDR2 from the germline V gene are SGHDT and YYEEEE. There are 15 residues in the CDR3. Trimming cost V 2 bases and J 1 base, with 13 bases left between them. Here the CDR3 DNA reads TGTGCCAGCAGCTTTGGGGGACTGGGGTCCTACGAGCAGTACTTC. It encodes CASSFGGLGSYEQYF.

The chain joins TRBV7-3 to TRBJ1-1; D not resolved. The CDR3 is made up of 14 amino acids. CDR1 SGHTA and CDR2 FQGTGA come from the germline V gene. The V end was cut by 2 bases, the J end by 0 bases, with 7 bases between. CDR3 in DNA: TGTGCCAGCAGCTTAGGTACGGTGAACACTGAAGCTTTCTTT. This translates into CASSLGTVNTEAFF.

The chain employs TRBV7-2 and TRBJ1-3, with D possibly TRBD1 on 5 matching bases. Germline values: CDR1 SGHTA, CDR2 FQGNSA. This CDR3 region has 15 residues. Trimming took off 7 bases at V and 10 bases at J, with 23 bases between the two ends. The CDR3 is CASNSGRRHGGTIYF. DNA for the CDR3: TGTGCCAGCAACTCGGGACGGCGCCATGGAGGGACCATATATTTT.

The genes are TRBV6-5 and TRBJ2-5; the match to TRBD1 covers 8 bases. CDR1 and CDR2 (germline): MNHEY, SVGAGI. The junction had 6 bases not matched to a gene; V was cut back by 5 bases and J by 1 base. CDR3 length equals 15 residues. The CDR3 reads CASSLSRGPQETQYF. The CDR3 nucleotides are TGTGCCAGCAGTCTTTCCAGGGGGCCCCAAGAGACCCAGTACTTC.

The genes are TRBV7-3 and TRBJ2-7; D unresolved. V shed 8 bases and J shed 2 bases, with 7 bases lying between them. CDR3 length: 11 residues. Germline assignment: CDR1 SGHTA and CDR2 FQGTGA. The CDR3 sequence: CASGWAYEQYF. CDR3 bases: TGTGCCAGCGGGTGGGCCTACGAGCAGTACTTC.

The gene calls are TRBV19 and TRBJ1-5; 7 bases align to TRBD1. V was pared by 7 bases and J by 6 bases, with 12 bases of the junction left unmatched. This CDR3 has 15 residues. CDR1 and CDR2 (germline): LNHDA, SQIVND (reference sequence). CDR3 protein: CASKGDRKRPQPQHF. CDR3 nucleotide sequence: TGTGCCAGTAAGGGGGACAGAAAACGCCCTCAGCCCCAGCATTTT.

The chain joins TRBV27 to TRBJ2-7; TRBD1 matches 7 bases. The CDR3 is 16 residues long. With 2 bases clipped from V and 7 bases from J, the junction kept 14 bases outside the gene matches. Germline CDR1 is MNHEY and CDR2 is SMNVEV (reference sequence). CDR3 coding DNA: TGTGCCAGCAGTTTAAGAGGGGGCACTCGAACGGGAGAGCAGTACTTC. Translation gives CASSLRGGTRTGEQYF.

The gene calls are TRBV6-2 or TRBV6-3 and TRBJ1-5, with D hard to call. V gave up 5 bases and J gave up 0 bases, with 17 bases separating them. Germline assignment: CDR1 MNHEY and CDR2 SVGEGT. The CDR3 is 17 amino acids. CDR3 sequence reads: CASSRAPAVYSNQPQHF. The CDR3 DNA sequence: TGTGCCAGCAGTCGCGCCCCGGCAGTGTATAGCAATCAGCCCCAGCATTTT.

The rearrangement uses TRBV27 and TRBJ1-1; D gene unclear. CDR3 length: 15 residues. Germline V gene data show CDR1 as MNHEY and CDR2 as SMNVEV (reference sequence). Trimming shortened V by 5 bases and J by 3 bases, and 16 bases separated the two germline ends. Written as DNA, the CDR3 is TGTGCCAGCAGTGAAAAACCTCGGAAGGACACTGAAGCTTTCTTT. It is translated as CASSEKPRKDTEAFF.

This clone was detected once. The chain employs TRBV28 and TRBJ2-3, with D possibly matching TRBD2 (5 bases). This CDR3 contains 13 residues. CDR1 and CDR2 from the germline V gene are MDHEN and SYDVKM. V shed 4 bases and J shed 5 bases, with 10 bases lying between them. The CDR3 reads CASSSPGRDTQYF. DNA for the CDR3: TGTGCCAGCAGTTCACCGGGGAGAGATACGCAGTATTTT.

This clone was detected once. The rearrangement links TRBV28 to TRBJ1-2, with D possibly TRBD1 on 5 matching bases. The CDR3 runs 15 residues. V was cut by 5 bases and J by 4 bases, with 17 bases left in between. Germline CDR1 is MDHEN and CDR2 is SYDVKM. The CDR3 loop is CASSPLGGAGYGYTF. The DNA of the CDR3 is TGTGCCAGCAGTCCCTTAGGAGGGGCAGGCTATGGCTACACCTTC.

This CDR3 reads CASTGRPPGELFF. Here the CDR3 DNA reads TGTGCCAGCACAGGAAGGCCACCCGGGGAGCTGTTTTTT. This chain links TRBV28 with TRBJ2-2; D is undetermined. CDR1 and CDR2 from the germline V gene are MDHEN and SYDVKM. This CDR3 is built from 13 residues. V was cut by 7 bases and J by 6 bases, with 12 bases left in between.

For this clone: A read error may be the cause here, since a much bigger clone is one base away. Within the sample, other DNA sequences also encode this same CDR3. The chain recombines TRBV7-9 with TRBJ2-7, with TRBD1 matching 8 bases. Germline CDR1 and CDR2: SEHNR and FQNEAQ (reference sequence). The CDR3 has 16 amino acids. The CDR3 DNA reads as TGTGCCAGCAGCCTCCCGACAGGGGCTATCTCCTACGAACAGTACTTC. Translated, it gives CASSLPTGAISYEQYF.

This CDR3 reads CASSLEMGTGAYEQYF. The CDR3 nucleotides read TGTGCCAGCAGCTTAGAGATGGGGACAGGGGCTTACGAGCAGTACTTC. The chain carries TRBV13 and TRBJ2-7, with 10 bases fitting TRBD1. CDR1 is PRHDT, CDR2 FYEKMQ, per germline (reference sequence). The length of the CDR3 is 16 residues. Unmatched junction bases numbered 7, after V lost 1 base and J lost 4 bases.